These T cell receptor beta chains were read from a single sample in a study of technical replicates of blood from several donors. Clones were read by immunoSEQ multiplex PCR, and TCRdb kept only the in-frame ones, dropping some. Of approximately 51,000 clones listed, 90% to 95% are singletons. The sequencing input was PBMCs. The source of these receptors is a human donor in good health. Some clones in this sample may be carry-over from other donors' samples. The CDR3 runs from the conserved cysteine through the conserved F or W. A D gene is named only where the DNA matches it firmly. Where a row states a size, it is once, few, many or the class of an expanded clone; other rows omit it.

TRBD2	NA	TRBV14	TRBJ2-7	CASSLDLGGLAYEQYF	TGTGCCAGCAGCCTGGATTTGGGGGGACTAGCCTACGAGCAGTACTTC
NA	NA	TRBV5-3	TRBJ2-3	CARSCPVVAAHTRPTDTQYF	TGTGCCAGAAGCTGCCCGGTGGTAGCGGCTCACACCCGACCCACAGATACGCAGTATTTT
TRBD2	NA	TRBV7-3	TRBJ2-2	CASSLTPSGDVGELFF	TGTGCCAGCAGCTTAACTCCTAGCGGGGACGTCGGGGAGCTGTTTTTT
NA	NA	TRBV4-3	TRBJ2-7	CASSQDIGGIGEQYF	TGCGCCAGCAGCCAAGATATAGGAGGGATCGGCGAGCAGTACTTC
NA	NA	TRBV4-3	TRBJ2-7	CASSHSRRGEQYF	TGCGCCAGCAGCCATAGTAGGCGGGGCGAGCAGTACTTC
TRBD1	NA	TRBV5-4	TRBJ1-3	CASSLGQGGNTIYF	TGTGCCAGCAGCCTAGGACAGGGTGGAAACACCATATATTTT
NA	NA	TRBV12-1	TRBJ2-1	CASSSRTSGRWGTIEQFF	TGTGCCAGCAGCTCAAGGACTAGCGGGCGGTGGGGAACAATTGAGCAGTTCTTC
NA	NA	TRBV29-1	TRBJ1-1	CSVEDRWGAEAFF	TGCAGCGTTGAAGATCGATGGGGGGCTGAAGCTTTCTTT
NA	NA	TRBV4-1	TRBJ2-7	CASSQDGRGVYEQYF	TGCGCCAGCAGCCAAGATGGCAGGGGGGTCTACGAGCAGTACTTC
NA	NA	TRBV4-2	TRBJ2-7	CASSQVLSDEQYF	TGTGCCAGCAGCCAAGTCCTCTCGGACGAGCAGTACTTC
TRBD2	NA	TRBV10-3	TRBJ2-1	CAITASGSNEQFF	TGTGCCATCACGGCTAGCGGTAGCAATGAGCAGTTCTTC
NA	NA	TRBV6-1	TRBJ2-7	CASSAPGGRDEQYF	TGTGCCAGCAGTGCCCCCGGGGGGCGAGACGAGCAGTACTTC
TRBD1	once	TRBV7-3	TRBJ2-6	CASSPGTGDVLTF	TGTGCCAGCAGCCCGGGGACAGGGGACGTCCTGACTTTC